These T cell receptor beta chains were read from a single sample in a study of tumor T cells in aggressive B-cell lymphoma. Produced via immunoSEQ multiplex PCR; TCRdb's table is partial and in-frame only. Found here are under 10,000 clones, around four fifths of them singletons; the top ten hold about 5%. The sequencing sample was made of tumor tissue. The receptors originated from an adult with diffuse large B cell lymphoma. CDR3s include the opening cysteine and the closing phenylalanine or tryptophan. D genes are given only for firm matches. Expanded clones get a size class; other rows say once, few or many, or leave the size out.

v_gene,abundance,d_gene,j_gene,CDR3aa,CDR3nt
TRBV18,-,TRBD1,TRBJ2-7,CASSATGAFSYEQYF,TGTGCCAGCTCAGCTACAGGGGCTTTTTCCTACGAGCAGTACTTC
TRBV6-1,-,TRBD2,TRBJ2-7,CASSERLAGDFYEQYF,TGTGCCAGCAGTGAAAGACTAGCGGGAGACTTCTACGAGCAGTACTTC
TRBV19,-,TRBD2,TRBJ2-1,CASSIDPPGLAYNEQFF,TGTGCCAGTAGTATAGATCCTCCGGGACTAGCGTACAATGAGCAGTTCTTC
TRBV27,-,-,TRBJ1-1,CASSQTGRGTEAFF,TGTGCCAGCAGCCAAACCGGCAGAGGCACTGAAGCTTTCTTT
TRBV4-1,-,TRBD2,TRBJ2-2,CASSPFGGDTGELFF,TGCGCCAGCAGCCCTTTTGGGGGGGACACCGGGGAGCTGTTTTTT
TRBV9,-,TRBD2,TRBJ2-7,CASSPGTSGYEQYF,TGTGCCAGCAGTCCCGGTACTAGCGGCTACGAGCAGTACTTC
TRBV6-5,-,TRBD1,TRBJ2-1,CASSRQGPYNEQFF,TGTGCCAGCAGCAGACAGGGCCCCTACAATGAGCAGTTCTTC
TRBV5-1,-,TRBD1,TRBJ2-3,CASSLGQGDTQYF,TGCGCCAGCAGCCTTGGACAGGGAGATACGCAGTATTTT
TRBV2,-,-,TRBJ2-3,CASRARVGTDTQYF,TGTGCCAGCCGGGCCAGGGTCGGCACAGATACGCAGTATTTT
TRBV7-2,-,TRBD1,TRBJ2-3,CASSPAGTGGVDTQYF,TGTGCCAGCAGCCCGGCCGGGACAGGGGGCGTAGATACGCAGTATTTT
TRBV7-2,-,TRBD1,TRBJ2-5,CASSLYDRAQYF,TGTGCCAGCAGCTTATATGACAGGGCCCAGTACTTC
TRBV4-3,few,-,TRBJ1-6,CASSQDRGSYNSPLHF,TGCGCCAGCAGCCAAGACAGGGGCTCCTATAATTCACCCCTCCACTTT
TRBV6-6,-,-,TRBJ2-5,CASEDTGVQETQYF,TGTGCCAGCGAGGACACAGGAGTCCAAGAGACCCAGTACTTC
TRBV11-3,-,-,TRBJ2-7,CASSLDAGWNEQYF,TGTGCCAGCAGCTTAGACGCGGGGTGGAACGAGCAGTACTTC
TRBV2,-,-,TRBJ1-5,CASSEMRRNQPQHF,TGTGCCAGCAGTGAAATGAGGAGAAATCAGCCCCAGCATTTT
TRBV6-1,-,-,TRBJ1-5,CASSELNQPQHF,TGTGCCAGCAGTGAACTGAATCAGCCCCAGCATTTT
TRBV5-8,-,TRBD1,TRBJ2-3,CASSRMDRGLSDTQYF,TGTGCCAGCAGCCGGATGGATAGGGGGCTATCGGATACGCAGTATTTT
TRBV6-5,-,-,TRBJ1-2,CASSYLGLDGYTF,TGTGCCAGCAGTTACTTGGGGCTAGATGGCTACACCTTC
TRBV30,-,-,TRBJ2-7,CAWSVQSRNEQYF,TGTGCCTGGAGTGTACAGTCCCGGAACGAGCAGTACTTC
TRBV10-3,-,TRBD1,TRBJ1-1,CAISEFTGDFTEAFF,TGTGCCATCAGTGAGTTTACAGGGGACTTCACTGAAGCTTTCTTT
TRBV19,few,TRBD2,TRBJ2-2,CASSSGLAGRNTGELFF,TGTGCCAGTAGCTCGGGACTAGCGGGCCGGAACACCGGGGAGCTGTTTTTT
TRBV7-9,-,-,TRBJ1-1,CASSLGANTEAFF,TGTGCCAGCAGCTTAGGGGCTAACACTGAAGCTTTCTTT
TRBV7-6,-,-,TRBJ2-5,CASSYSQETQYF,TGTGCCAGCAGCTACAGCCAAGAGACCCAGTACTTC
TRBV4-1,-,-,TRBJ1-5,CASSRGANSNQPQHF,TGCGCCAGCAGCCGAGGTGCTAATAGCAATCAGCCCCAGCATTTT
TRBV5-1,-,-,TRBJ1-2,CASSPGRTGLNYGYTF,TGCGCCAGCAGCCCCGGCCGCACAGGGCTCAACTATGGCTACACCTTC
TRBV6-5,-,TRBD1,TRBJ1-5,CAVGGQGADQPQHF,TGTGCCGTAGGCGGACAGGGGGCAGACCAGCCCCAGCATTTT
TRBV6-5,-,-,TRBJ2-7,CASRHTQEYSYEQYF,TGTGCCAGCAGGCACACACAAGAATACTCCTACGAGCAGTACTTC
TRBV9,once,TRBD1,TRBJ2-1,CASSASGTGGNEQFF,TGTGCCAGCAGCGCCTCCGGGACAGGGGGCAATGAGCAGTTCTTC
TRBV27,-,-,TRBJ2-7,CASSRDTNYEQYF,TGTGCCAGCAGCAGAGATACTAACTACGAGCAGTACTTC
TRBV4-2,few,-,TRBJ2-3,CASSRDILDTQYF,TGTGCCAGCAGCCGAGATATCCTGGATACGCAGTATTTT
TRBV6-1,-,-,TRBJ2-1,CASSVVFGYNEQFF,TGTGCCAGCAGTGTAGTTTTTGGCTACAATGAGCAGTTCTTC
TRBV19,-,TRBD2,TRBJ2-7,CASSLLAGAYEQYF,TGTGCCAGTAGTCTACTAGCGGGAGCCTACGAGCAGTACTTC
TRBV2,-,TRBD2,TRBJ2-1,CASRWSSGSNEQFF,TGTGCCAGCAGGTGGTCTAGCGGGAGCAATGAGCAGTTCTTC
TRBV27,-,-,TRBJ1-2,CASSSRAFYGYTF,TGTGCCAGCAGTTCCAGGGCTTTCTATGGCTACACCTTC
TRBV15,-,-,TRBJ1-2,CATSRDVWGGYGYTF,TGTGCCACCAGCAGAGATGTATGGGGGGGCTATGGCTACACCTTC
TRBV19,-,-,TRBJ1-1,CATLDNGRVNTEAFF,TGTGCCACCCTAGACAACGGCAGGGTAAACACTGAAGCTTTCTTT
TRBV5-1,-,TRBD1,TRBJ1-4,CTSSSDRGQEKLFF,TGCACCAGCAGCTCGGACAGGGGACAGGAAAAACTGTTTTTT
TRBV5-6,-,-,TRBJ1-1,CASSSLLNTEAFF,TGTGCCAGCAGCTCCCTACTGAACACTGAAGCTTTCTTT
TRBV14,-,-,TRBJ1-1,CASSQGMNTEAFF,TGTGCCAGCAGCCAAGGTATGAACACTGAAGCTTTCTTT
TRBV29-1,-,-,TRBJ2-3,CSVEGARGSTDTQYF,TGCAGCGTTGAGGGGGCGAGGGGCAGCACAGATACGCAGTATTTT
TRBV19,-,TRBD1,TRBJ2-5,CASRKSVGTGTDETQYF,TGTGCCAGTAGAAAATCGGTCGGGACAGGGACAGATGAGACCCAGTACTTC
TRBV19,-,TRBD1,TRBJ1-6,CASRDRENSPLHF,TGTGCCAGCCGGGACAGGGAAAATTCCCCCCTCCACTTT
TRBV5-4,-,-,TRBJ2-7,CASSLTGSEQYF,TGTGCCAGCAGCCTTACAGGGAGCGAGCAGTACTTC
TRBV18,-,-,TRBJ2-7,CASSPPGARAVNSYEQYF,TGTGCCAGCTCACCACCGGGGGCTCGGGCGGTGAATTCCTACGAGCAGTACTTC
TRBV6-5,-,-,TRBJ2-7,CASSFDSSSYEQYF,TGTGCCAGCAGTTTCGATAGCAGCTCCTACGAGCAGTACTTC
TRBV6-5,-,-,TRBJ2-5,CASSTLTGRKTQYF,TGTGCCAGCAGTACCCTAACAGGGAGAAAGACCCAGTACTTC
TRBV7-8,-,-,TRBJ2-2,CASSVGVRRGELFF,TGTGCCAGCAGCGTCGGGGTTAGACGCGGGGAGCTGTTTTTT
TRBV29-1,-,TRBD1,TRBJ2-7,CSVADRGRREQYF,TGCAGCGTGGCCGACAGGGGGCGCCGGGAGCAGTACTTC
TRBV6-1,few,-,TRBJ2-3,CASNLADTQYF,TGTGCCAGCAATCTAGCGGATACGCAGTATTTT